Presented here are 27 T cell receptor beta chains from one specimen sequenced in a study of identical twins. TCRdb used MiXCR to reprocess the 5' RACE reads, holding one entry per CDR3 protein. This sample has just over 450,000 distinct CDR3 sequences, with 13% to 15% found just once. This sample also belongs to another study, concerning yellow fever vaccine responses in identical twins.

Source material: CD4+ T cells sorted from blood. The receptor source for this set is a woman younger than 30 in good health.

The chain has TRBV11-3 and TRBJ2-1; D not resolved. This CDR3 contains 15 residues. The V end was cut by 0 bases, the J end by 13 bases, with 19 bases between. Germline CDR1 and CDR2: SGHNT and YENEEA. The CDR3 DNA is TGTGCCAGCAGCTTAGATTCCAGCGTTAGGACGGATCAGTTCTTC. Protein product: CASSLDSSVRTDQFF.

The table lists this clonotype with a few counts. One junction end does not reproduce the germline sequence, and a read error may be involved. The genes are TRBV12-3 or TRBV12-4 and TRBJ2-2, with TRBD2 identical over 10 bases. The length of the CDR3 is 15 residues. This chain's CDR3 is CASSLAGVDTGELFF. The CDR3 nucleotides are TGTGCCAGCAGTCTAGCGGGGGTTGACACCGGGGAGCTGTTTTTT.

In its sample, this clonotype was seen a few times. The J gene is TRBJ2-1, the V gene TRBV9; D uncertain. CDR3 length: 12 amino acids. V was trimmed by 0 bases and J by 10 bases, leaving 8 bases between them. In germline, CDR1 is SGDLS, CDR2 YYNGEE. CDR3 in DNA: TGTGCCAGCAGCGTAGACGTGCGGGAGCAGTTCTTC. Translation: CASSVDVREQFF.

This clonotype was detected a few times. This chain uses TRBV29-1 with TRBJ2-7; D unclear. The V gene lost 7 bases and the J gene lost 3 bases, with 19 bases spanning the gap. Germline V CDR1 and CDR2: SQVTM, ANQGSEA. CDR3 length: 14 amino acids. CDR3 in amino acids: CSAALGRPNYEQYF. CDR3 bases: TGCAGCGCGGCTCTTGGACGGCCTAACTACGAGCAGTACTTC.

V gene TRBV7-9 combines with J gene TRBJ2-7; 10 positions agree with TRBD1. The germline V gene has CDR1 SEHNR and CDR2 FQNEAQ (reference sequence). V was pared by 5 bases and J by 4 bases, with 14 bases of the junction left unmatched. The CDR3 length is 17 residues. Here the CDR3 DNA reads TGTGCCAGCAGCACAGACCGGGACAGGGGAGTGAGATACGAGCAGTACTTC. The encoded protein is CASSTDRDRGVRYEQYF.

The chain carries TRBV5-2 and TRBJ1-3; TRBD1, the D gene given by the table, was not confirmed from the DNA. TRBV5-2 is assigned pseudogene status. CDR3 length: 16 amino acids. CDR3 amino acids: CASNLIPGIQGNTIYF. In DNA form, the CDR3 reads TGTGCCAGCAACTTGATTCCAGGGATTCAGGGAAACACCATATATTTT.

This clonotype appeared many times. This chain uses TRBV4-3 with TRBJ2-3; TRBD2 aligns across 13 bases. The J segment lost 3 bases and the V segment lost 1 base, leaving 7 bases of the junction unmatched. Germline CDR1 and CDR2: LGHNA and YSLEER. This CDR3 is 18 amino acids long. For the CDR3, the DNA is TGCGCCAGCAGCCAAGGAGGACTAGCGGGAGCGGGGACAGATACGCAGTATTTT. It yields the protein CASSQGGLAGAGTDTQYF.

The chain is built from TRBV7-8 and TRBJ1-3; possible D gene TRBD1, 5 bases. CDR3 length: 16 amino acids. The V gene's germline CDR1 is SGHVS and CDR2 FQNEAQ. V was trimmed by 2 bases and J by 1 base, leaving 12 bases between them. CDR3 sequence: CASSLWGDGSGNTIYF. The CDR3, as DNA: TGTGCCAGCAGCTTATGGGGGGATGGATCTGGAAACACCATATATTTT.

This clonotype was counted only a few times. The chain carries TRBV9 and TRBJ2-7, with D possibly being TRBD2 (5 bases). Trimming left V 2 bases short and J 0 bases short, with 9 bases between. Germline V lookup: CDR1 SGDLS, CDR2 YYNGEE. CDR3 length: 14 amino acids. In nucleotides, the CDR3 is TGTGCCAGCAGCGTGGACTGGACCTCCTACGAGCAGTACTTC. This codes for CASSVDWTSYEQYF.

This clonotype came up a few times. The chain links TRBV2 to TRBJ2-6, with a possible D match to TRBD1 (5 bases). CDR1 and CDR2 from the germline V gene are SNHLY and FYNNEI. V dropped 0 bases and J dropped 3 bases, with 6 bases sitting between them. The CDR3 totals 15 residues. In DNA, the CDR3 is TGTGCCAGCAGTGAAGCGGGGCTTGGGGCCAACGTCCTGACTTTC. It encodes CASSEAGLGANVLTF.

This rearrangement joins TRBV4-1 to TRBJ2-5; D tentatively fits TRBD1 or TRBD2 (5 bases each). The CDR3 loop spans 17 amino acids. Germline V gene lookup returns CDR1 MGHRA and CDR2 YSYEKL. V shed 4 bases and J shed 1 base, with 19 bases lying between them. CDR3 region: CASSLTGGTGFQETQYF. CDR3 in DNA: TGCGCCAGCAGCCTAACTGGGGGAACAGGTTTCCAAGAGACCCAGTACTTC.

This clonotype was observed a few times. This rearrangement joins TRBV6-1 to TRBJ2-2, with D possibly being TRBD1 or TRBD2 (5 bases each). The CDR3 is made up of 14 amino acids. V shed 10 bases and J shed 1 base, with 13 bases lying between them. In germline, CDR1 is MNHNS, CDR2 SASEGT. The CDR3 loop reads CATRPGLNTGELFF. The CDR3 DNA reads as TGTGCCACTCGTCCGGGGCTGAACACCGGGGAGCTGTTTTTT.

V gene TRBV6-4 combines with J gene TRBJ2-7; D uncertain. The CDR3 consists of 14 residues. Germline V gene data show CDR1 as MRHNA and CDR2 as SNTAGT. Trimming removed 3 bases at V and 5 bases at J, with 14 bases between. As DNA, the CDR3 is TGTGCCAGCAGTGAAACTCGAGGTCCCCACGAGCAGTACTTC. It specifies CASSETRGPHEQYF.

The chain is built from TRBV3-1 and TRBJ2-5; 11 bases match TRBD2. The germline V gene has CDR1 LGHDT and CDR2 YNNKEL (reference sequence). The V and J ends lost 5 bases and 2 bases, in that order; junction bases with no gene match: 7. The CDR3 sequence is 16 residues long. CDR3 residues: CASSKRTSGLQETQYF. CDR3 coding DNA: TGTGCCAGCAGCAAACGGACTAGCGGGTTACAAGAGACCCAGTACTTC.

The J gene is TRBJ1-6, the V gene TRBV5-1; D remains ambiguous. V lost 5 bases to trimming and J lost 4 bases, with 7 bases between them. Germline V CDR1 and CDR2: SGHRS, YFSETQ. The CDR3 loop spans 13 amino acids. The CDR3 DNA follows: TGCGCCAGCAGGGAGGAGTATAATTCACCCCTCCACTTT. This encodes CASREEYNSPLHF. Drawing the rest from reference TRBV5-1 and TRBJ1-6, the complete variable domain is KAGVTQTPRYLIKTRGQQVTLSCSPISGHRSVSWYQQTPGQGLQFLFEYFSETQRNKGNFPGRFSGRQFSNSRSEMNVSTLELGDSALYLCASREEYNSPLHFGNGTRLTVT.

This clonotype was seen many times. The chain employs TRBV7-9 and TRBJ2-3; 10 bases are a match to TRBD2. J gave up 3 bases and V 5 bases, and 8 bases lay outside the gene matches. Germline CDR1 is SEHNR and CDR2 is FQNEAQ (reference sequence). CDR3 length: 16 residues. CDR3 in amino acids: CASSPQTSGKTDTQYF. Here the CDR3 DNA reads TGTGCCAGCAGCCCGCAAACTAGCGGGAAAACAGATACGCAGTATTTT.

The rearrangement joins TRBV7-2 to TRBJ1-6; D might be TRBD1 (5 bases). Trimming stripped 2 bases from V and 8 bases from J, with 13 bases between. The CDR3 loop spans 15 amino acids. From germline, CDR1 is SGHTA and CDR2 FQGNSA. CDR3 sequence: CASSLWKGNYSPLHF. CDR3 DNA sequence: TGTGCCAGCAGCTTATGGAAGGGGAACTATTCACCCCTCCACTTT.

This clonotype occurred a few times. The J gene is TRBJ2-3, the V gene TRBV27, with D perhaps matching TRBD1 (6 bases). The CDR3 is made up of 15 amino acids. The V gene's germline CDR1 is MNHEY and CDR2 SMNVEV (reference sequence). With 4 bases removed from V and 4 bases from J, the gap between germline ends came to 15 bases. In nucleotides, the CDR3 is TGTGCCAGCAGTTCTCCGGACAGCATGGCAGATACGCAGTATTTT. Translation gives CASSSPDSMADTQYF.

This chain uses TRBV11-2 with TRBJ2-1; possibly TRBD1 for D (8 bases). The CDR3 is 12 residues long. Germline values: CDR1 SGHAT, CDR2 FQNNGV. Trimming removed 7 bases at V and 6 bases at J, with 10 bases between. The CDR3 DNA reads TGTGCCAGCAACAGGGGGGGCAATGAGCAGTTCTTC. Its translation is CASNRGGNEQFF.

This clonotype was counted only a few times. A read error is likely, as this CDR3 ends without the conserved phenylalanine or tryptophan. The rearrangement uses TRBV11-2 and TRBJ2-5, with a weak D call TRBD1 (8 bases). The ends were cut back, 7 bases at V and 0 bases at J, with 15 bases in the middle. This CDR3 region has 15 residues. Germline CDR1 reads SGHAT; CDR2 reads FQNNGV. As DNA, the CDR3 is TGTGCCAGCACCGCACAGGGGGGGTACCAAGAGACCCAGTACTCT. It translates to CASTAQGGYQETQYS.

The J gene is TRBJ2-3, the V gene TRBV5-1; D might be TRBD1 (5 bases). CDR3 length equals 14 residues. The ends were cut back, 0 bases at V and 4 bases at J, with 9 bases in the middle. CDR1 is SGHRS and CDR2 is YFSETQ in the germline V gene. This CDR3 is CASSLEAGSDTQYF. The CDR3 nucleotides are TGCGCCAGCAGCTTGGAGGCAGGGTCAGATACGCAGTATTTT.

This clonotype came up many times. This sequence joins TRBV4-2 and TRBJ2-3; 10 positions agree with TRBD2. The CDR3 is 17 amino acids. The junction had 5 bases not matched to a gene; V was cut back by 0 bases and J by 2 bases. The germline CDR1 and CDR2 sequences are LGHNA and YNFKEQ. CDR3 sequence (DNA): TGTGCCAGCAGCCAAGATGACCTAGCGGGGGACACAGATACGCAGTATTTT. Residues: CASSQDDLAGDTDTQYF.

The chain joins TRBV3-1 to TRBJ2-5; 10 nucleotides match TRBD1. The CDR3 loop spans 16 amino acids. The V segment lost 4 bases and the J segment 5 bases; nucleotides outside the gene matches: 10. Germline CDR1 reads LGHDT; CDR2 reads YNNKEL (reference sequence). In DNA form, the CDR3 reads TGTGCCAGCAGCCGCCGACAGGGGGCGCCGGGGGAGACCCAGTACTTC. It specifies CASSRRQGAPGETQYF.

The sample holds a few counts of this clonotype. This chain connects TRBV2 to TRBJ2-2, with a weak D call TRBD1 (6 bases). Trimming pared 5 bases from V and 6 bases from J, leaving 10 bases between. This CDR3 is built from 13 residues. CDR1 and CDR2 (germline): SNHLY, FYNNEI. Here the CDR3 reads CASSIQGPGELFF. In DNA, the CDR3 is TGTGCCAGCAGTATACAGGGTCCCGGGGAGCTGTTTTTT.

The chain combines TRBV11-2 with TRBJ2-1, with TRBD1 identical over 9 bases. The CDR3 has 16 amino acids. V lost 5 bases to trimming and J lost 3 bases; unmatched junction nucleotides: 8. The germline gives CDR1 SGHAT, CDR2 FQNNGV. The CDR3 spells CASSRPGTGFYNEQFF. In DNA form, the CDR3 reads TGTGCCAGCAGCCGACCCGGGACAGGGTTCTACAATGAGCAGTTCTTC.

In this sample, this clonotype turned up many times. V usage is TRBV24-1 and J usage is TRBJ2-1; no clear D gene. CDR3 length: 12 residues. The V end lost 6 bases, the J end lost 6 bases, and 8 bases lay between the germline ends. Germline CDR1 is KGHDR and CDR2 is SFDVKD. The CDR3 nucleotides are TGTGCCACCAGTAGGGCCGGCAATGAGCAGTTCTTC. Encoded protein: CATSRAGNEQFF.

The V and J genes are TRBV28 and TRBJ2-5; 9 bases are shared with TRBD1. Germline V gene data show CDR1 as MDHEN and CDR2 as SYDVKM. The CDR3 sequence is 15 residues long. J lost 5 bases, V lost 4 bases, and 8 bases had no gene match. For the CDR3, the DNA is TGTGCCAGCAGTTCTTACAGGGGGCGCCAGGAGACCCAGTACTTC. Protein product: CASSSYRGRQETQYF.